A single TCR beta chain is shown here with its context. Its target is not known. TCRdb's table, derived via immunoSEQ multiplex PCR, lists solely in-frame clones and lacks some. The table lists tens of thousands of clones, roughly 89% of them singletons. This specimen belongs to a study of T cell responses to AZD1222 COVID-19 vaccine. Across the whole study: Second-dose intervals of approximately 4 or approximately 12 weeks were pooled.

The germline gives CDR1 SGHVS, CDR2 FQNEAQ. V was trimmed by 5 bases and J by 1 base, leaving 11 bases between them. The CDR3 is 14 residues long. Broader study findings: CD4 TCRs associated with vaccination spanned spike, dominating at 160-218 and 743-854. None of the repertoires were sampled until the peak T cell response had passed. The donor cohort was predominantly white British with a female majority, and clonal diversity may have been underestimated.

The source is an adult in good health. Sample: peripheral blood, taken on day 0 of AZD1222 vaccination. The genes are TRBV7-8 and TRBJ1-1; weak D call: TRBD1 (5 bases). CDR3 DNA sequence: TGTGCCAGCAGCGAGACAGCGGAGAACACTGAAGCTTTCTTT. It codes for CASSETAENTEAFF.